The 27 T cell receptor beta chains below all came from one sample that was sequenced in a study of T cells in Graves' hyperthyroidism and ophthalmopathy. There were TCR beta CDR3 regions amplified from RNA transcripts. The TCR CDR3 was amplified in a first-round RT-PCR using the HTBI primer set. TCRdb used MiXCR to reprocess the multiplex PCR reads, holding one entry per CDR3 protein. This sample has about 740,000 distinct CDR3 sequences, with 11% to 15% found just once. Sequencing was carried out using blood. The source is a woman younger than 35 with Graves' hyperthyroidism.

This clonotype has ten or more counts. The V and J genes are TRBV28 and TRBJ2-2; unclear D gene. V was shortened by 6 bases and J by 3 bases, with 23 bases between the two germline ends. The length of the CDR3 is 18 residues. CDR1 is MDHEN, CDR2 SYDVKM, per germline. The DNA for the CDR3 is TGTGCCAGCAGCCGGGCGCCCTCCTATGAAGGATACACCGGGGAGCTGTTTTTT. Translation: CASSRAPSYEGYTGELFF. The whole variable domain, remainder taken from reference TRBV28 and TRBJ2-2, is DVKVTQSSRYLVKRTGEKVFLECVQDMDHENMFWYRQDPGLGLRLIYFSYDVKMKEKGDIPEGYSVSREKKERFSLILESASTNQTSMYLCASSRAPSYEGYTGELFFGEGSRLTVL.

The V and J genes are TRBV2 and TRBJ1-6, with no clear D. With 3 bases removed from V and 9 bases from J, the gap between germline ends came to 12 bases. From germline, CDR1 is SNHLY and CDR2 FYNNEI. This CDR3 region has 14 residues. The CDR3 spells CASSDGGFSSPLHF. In DNA, the CDR3 is TGTGCCAGCAGTGATGGTGGGTTTTCTTCACCCCTCCACTTT.

This clonotype was recorded many times. V usage is TRBV7-8 and J usage is TRBJ2-1; perhaps TRBD2 as D (6 bases). Germline CDR1 reads SGHVS; CDR2 reads FQNEAQ. This CDR3 contains 14 residues. The V end was cut by 5 bases, the J end by 4 bases, with 12 bases between. The CDR3 nucleotides read TGTGCCAGCAGCCTCATGGGGGGTTACAATGAGCAGTTCTTC. Its protein product is CASSLMGGYNEQFF.

The sample holds many counts of this clonotype. V and J are TRBV19 and TRBJ2-7, with D uncertain. V was pared by 3 bases and J by 0 bases, with 6 bases between. The CDR3 contains 13 residues. Germline V gene lookup returns CDR1 LNHDA and CDR2 SQIVND (reference sequence). CDR3 in DNA: TGTGCCAGTAGTATCGAGGACTCCTACGAGCAGTACTTC. This translates into CASSIEDSYEQYF.

This clonotype was seen repeatedly, ten times or more. V gene TRBV12-3 or TRBV12-4 combines with J gene TRBJ1-1; no definite D call. CDR3 length equals 14 residues. Trimming left V 3 bases short and J 1 base short, with 9 bases between. DNA for the CDR3: TGTGCCAGCAGTTTTATCAGACCGAACACTGAAGCTTTCTTT. It codes for CASSFIRPNTEAFF.

This clonotype was found many times. J is TRBJ1-1 and V is TRBV5-1, with D unresolved. Germline CDR1 SGHRS, CDR2 YFSETQ. The CDR3 loop spans 15 amino acids. V dropped 4 bases and J dropped 0 bases, with 13 bases sitting between them. The CDR3 protein is CASSASDFVNTEAFF. The DNA of the CDR3 is TGCGCCAGCAGCGCATCGGATTTCGTGAACACTGAAGCTTTCTTT.

Only a few counts were recorded for this clonotype. The V and J genes are TRBV14 and TRBJ2-7; 9 bases align to TRBD2. The V and J ends lost 0 bases and 7 bases, in that order; junction bases with no gene match: 13. The germline V gene has CDR1 SGHDN and CDR2 FVKESK. The CDR3 consists of 17 residues. The CDR3 is CASSQDTRIAGVSEQYF. The CDR3, as DNA: TGTGCCAGCAGCCAAGATACAAGAATAGCGGGAGTCAGTGAGCAGTACTTC. Variable domain in full (rest from reference TRBV14 and TRBJ2-7): EAGVTQFPSHSVIEKGQTVTLRCDPISGHDNLYWYRRVMGKEIKFLLHFVKESKQDESGMPNNRFLAERTGGTYSTLKVQPAELEDSGVYFCASSQDTRIAGVSEQYFGPGTRLTVT.

This clonotype was counted at least ten times. The chain carries TRBV6-1 and TRBJ2-7, with D hard to call. The CDR3 contains 14 residues. Germline V gene data show CDR1 as MNHNS and CDR2 as SASEGT. The V gene lost 5 bases and the J gene lost 1 base, with 12 bases spanning the gap. CDR3 sequence (DNA): TGTGCCAGCAGTTTACGCGGCAGATCCTACGAGCAGTACTTC. Protein: CASSLRGRSYEQYF.

The table lists this clonotype with many counts. The chain is built from TRBV12-3 or TRBV12-4 and TRBJ2-7; no clear D gene. The CDR3 covers 12 residues. Trimming stripped 1 base from V and 7 bases from J, with 8 bases between. DNA for the CDR3: TGTGCCAGCAGTTTAGTATCTGATGAGCAGTACTTC. Translation: CASSLVSDEQYF.

This clonotype was found many times. The genes are TRBV13 and TRBJ1-1, with no clear D. CDR1 is PRHDT, CDR2 FYEKMQ, per germline (reference sequence). Trimming shortened V by 4 bases and J by 4 bases, and 16 bases separated the two germline ends. The CDR3 runs to 15 residues. The CDR3 reads CASSSNTWGVTEAFF. The CDR3 bases are TGTGCCAGCAGCTCTAACACCTGGGGAGTCACTGAAGCTTTCTTT.

This clonotype was recorded at least ten times. The rearrangement uses TRBV28 and TRBJ1-1; D unresolved. Germline V gene sequence: CDR1 MDHEN, CDR2 SYDVKM. CDR3 length: 11 amino acids. The CDR3 nucleotides are TGTGCGGTTTTGGGAGACACTGAAGCTTTCTTT. The encoded protein is CAVLGDTEAFF.

This clonotype turned up a few times. The V and J genes are TRBV30 and TRBJ1-5; 12 bases map to TRBD1. The germline V gene encodes CDR1 GTSNPN and CDR2 SVGIG (reference sequence). The CDR3 has 14 residues. Germline trimming cut 4 bases from V and 6 bases from J; bases unmatched to any gene: 4. This CDR3 is CAWTGQGAGQPQHF. CDR3 nucleotide sequence: TGTGCCTGGACGGGACAGGGGGCGGGTCAGCCCCAGCATTTT. The variable domain in full, with the rest retrieved from reference TRBV30 and TRBJ1-5, is SQTIHQWPATLVQPVGSPLSLECTVEGTSNPNLYWYRQAAGRGLQLLFYSVGIGQISSEVPQNLSASRPQDRQFILSSKKLLLSDSGFYLCAWTGQGAGQPQHFGDGTRLSIL.

This clonotype has just a few counts. This rearrangement joins TRBV19 to TRBJ2-6, with D unresolved. CDR1 is LNHDA, CDR2 SQIVND, per germline (reference sequence). The CDR3 totals 16 residues. Trimming took off 0 bases at V and 1 base at J, with 7 bases between the two ends. The CDR3: CASSIEARSGANVLTF. The CDR3 coding sequence is TGTGCCAGTAGTATAGAGGCAAGGTCTGGGGCCAACGTCCTGACTTTC.

The chain is built from TRBV28 and TRBJ2-1; 8 bases are shared with TRBD1. The CDR3 length is 17 residues. The germline gives CDR1 MDHEN, CDR2 SYDVKM. The V segment lost 4 bases and the J segment 0 bases; nucleotides outside the gene matches: 8. The CDR3 region has the DNA TGTGCCAGCAGTTCTTCCTACAGGGGGAGCTCCTACAATGAGCAGTTCTTC. Its translation: CASSSSYRGSSYNEQFF.

This clonotype has ten or more counts. The chain links TRBV7-2 to TRBJ2-3, with 10 nucleotides matching TRBD2. V lost 5 bases, J lost 2 bases, and 4 bases stayed unmatched. Per germline, CDR1 SGHTA and CDR2 FQGNSA. This CDR3 is 15 amino acids long. The CDR3 region is CASSLTSGVTDTQYF. The CDR3, as DNA: TGTGCCAGCAGCCTCACTAGCGGGGTCACAGATACGCAGTATTTT.

This clonotype showed up many times. The gene calls are TRBV7-8 and TRBJ1-5, with 8 bases lining up with TRBD1. This CDR3 has 17 amino acids. Trimming at V came to 6 bases and at J to 6 bases, leaving 16 bases not matched to a gene. Germline CDR1 is SGHVS and CDR2 is FQNEAQ. CDR3 DNA sequence: TGTGCCAGCAGTTCGATGGGTGGGGACAGGCCAAGTCAGCCCCAGCATTTT. Translated, it gives CASSSMGGDRPSQPQHF.

In this sample, this clonotype turned up many times. The chain employs TRBV6-2 or TRBV6-3 and TRBJ2-3, with D uncertain. The V end lost 5 bases, the J end lost 0 bases, and 12 bases lay between the germline ends. This CDR3 has 15 amino acids. Germline CDR1 reads MNHEY; CDR2 reads SVGEGT. CDR3 DNA: TGTGCCAGCAGTCTGGGATTGACTAGCACAGATACGCAGTATTTT. It encodes CASSLGLTSTDTQYF.

The CDR3 reads CAWQPGQLSNQPQHF. The CDR3 nucleotides are TGTGCCTGGCAACCGGGACAGCTTAGCAATCAGCCCCAGCATTTT. This chain links TRBV30 with TRBJ1-5; 7 bases line up with TRBD1. V dropped 5 bases and J dropped 0; count of bases not matched to a gene: 7. The CDR3 is 15 amino acids. CDR1 GTSNPN and CDR2 SVGIG come from the germline V gene (reference sequence). The whole variable domain, remainder taken from reference TRBV30 and TRBJ1-5, is SQTIHQWPATLVQPVGSPLSLECTVEGTSNPNLYWYRQAAGRGLQLLFYSVGIGQISSEVPQNLSASRPQDRQFILSSKKLLLSDSGFYLCAWQPGQLSNQPQHFGDGTRLSIL.

This clonotype was observed many times. The rearrangement uses TRBV5-1 and TRBJ1-1; D ambiguous. Germline CDR1 and CDR2: SGHRS and YFSETQ. CDR3 size: 15 residues. V lost 0 bases and J 1 base, leaving 10 bases between the germline ends. The CDR3 region has the DNA TGCGCCAGCAGCTTGGACCCGGGAGAGAACACTGAAGCTTTCTTT. Its translation is CASSLDPGENTEAFF.

Many counts were recorded for this clonotype. V and J are TRBV19 and TRBJ2-2; D unclear. V lost 7 bases and J lost 2, with 20 bases in between. CDR3 length equals 17 residues. From germline, CDR1 is LNHDA and CDR2 SQIVND (reference sequence). CDR3 sequence (DNA): TGTGCCAGTACCTACGAAGGGTGGCGGCCAAACACCGGGGAGCTGTTTTTT. Translating it yields CASTYEGWRPNTGELFF.

This clonotype was seen a few times. Here the CDR3 reads CALGTANTGELFF. The CDR3 DNA sequence: TGCGCCCTCGGGACAGCGAACACCGGGGAGCTGTTTTTT. This chain connects TRBV20-1 to TRBJ2-2, with 7 bases lining up with TRBD1. This CDR3 contains 13 residues. The germline V gene encodes CDR1 DFQATT and CDR2 SNEGSKA (reference sequence).

This clonotype showed up many times. The chain recombines TRBV20-1 with TRBJ2-3; no firm D call. This CDR3 has 17 residues. Germline assignment: CDR1 DFQATT and CDR2 SNEGSKA (reference sequence). V gave up 3 bases and J gave up 0 bases, with 19 bases separating them. The CDR3, as DNA: TGCAGTGCTAGTCCCAGCCCCAGGTTAAATAGCACAGATACGCAGTATTTT. Translated, it gives CSASPSPRLNSTDTQYF.

This sequence joins TRBV20-1 and TRBJ1-2; a possible D gene is TRBD1 (5 bases). Trimming pared 3 bases from V and 4 bases from J, leaving 21 bases between. Germline values: CDR1 DFQATT, CDR2 SNEGSKA (reference sequence). There are 16 residues in the CDR3. CDR3 sequence reads: CSASRDGDGGSYGYTF. Here the CDR3 DNA reads TGCAGTGCTAGTAGAGACGGGGACGGTGGAAGCTATGGCTACACCTTC.

In its sample, this clonotype was seen many times. The chain carries TRBV7-2 and TRBJ2-4; no firm D call. Trimming left V 0 bases short and J 11 bases short, with 11 bases between. The CDR3 has 13 residues. Germline loops: CDR1 SGHTA, CDR2 FQGNSA. The CDR3 DNA is TGTGCCAGCAGCTTAGCGCTTCAGCTTTTTCAGTACTTC. Its translation: CASSLALQLFQYF.

The table lists this clonotype with a few counts. The chain couples TRBV28 to TRBJ2-2, with TRBD1 matching over 8 bases. The trim removed 5 bases at V and 3 bases at J, leaving 8 bases unmatched. The CDR3 spans 16 residues. Germline V gene sequence: CDR1 MDHEN, CDR2 SYDVKM. CDR3 nucleotide sequence: TGTGCCAGCAGTCCCCGACAGGGGCAGGACACCGGGGAGCTGTTTTTT. It translates to CASSPRQGQDTGELFF.

Of note for this clonotype: A much larger clone differs from this one at a single base, so this may be a read error. The rearrangement joins TRBV5-1 to TRBJ2-7; D is undetermined. The CDR3 length is 15 residues. CDR1 and CDR2 (germline): SGHRS, YFSETQ. The ends were cut back, 0 bases at V and 3 bases at J, with 13 bases in the middle. The CDR3 reads CASSLVGYSGYEQYF. DNA of the CDR3: TGCGCCAGCAGCTTGGTCGGGTACTCAGGCTACGAGCAGTACTTC.

This clonotype was detected ten times or more. The chain has TRBV2 and TRBJ1-5; D not certain. Germline values: CDR1 SNHLY, CDR2 FYNNEI. V was pared by 3 bases and J by 1 base, with 10 bases between. The CDR3 sequence is 15 residues long. The CDR3 protein is CASSDSGISNQPQHF. CDR3 nucleotide sequence: TGTGCCAGCAGTGATTCGGGGATCAGCAATCAGCCCCAGCATTTT.